This is a list of T cell receptor beta chains from one sample in a study of T cell changes during pregnancy in multiple sclerosis. Sequencing used immunoSEQ multiplex PCR; TCRdb keeps in-frame clones, though not all of them. The sample includes roughly 99,000 clones, 80% to 95% of them seen just once. The starting material was peripheral blood, obtained in the third trimester of pregnancy. These receptors all stem from a female donor in good health, enrolled as a control in a pregnancy study. The conserved cysteine and the conserved F or W are not part of the CDR3 here. Fields, in order: V gene, J gene, CDR3 protein.

TRBV7-9	TRBJ1-1	ASSTGQNTEAF
TRBV20-1	TRBJ2-5	SAGTEETQY
TRBV4-2	TRBJ2-7	ASSQDLTSYEQY
TRBV9	TRBJ1-4	ASSVFGSAGEKLF
TRBV2	TRBJ2-1	ASTIRDRAYNEQF
TRBV11-2	TRBJ2-7	ASSSVGLAGGTY
TRBV6-5	TRBJ2-5	ASSSAEETQY
TRBV7-8	TRBJ2-6	ASSDRGAGANVLT
TRBV28	TRBJ1-2	ASRPGQDYGYT
TRBV7-9	TRBJ1-2	ASSDSENGYT
TRBV4-2	TRBJ2-3	ASSLTLLAGGGTDTQY
TRBV6-1	TRBJ1-1	ASRAGLLNTEAF
TRBV11-3	TRBJ1-1	ASSLGQGEAF
TRBV4-3	TRBJ1-5	ASSQDRNQPQH
TRBV5-1	TRBJ2-1	ASSSGTSDNEQF
TRBV27	TRBJ1-1	ASSLVGQGVVEAF
TRBV5-6	TRBJ2-7	ASTSRGSYEQY
TRBV9	TRBJ2-1	ASSDTKRDSGGGLGNEQF
TRBV4-1	TRBJ2-3	ASSQENGGTDTQY
TRBV30	TRBJ1-1	AWGRQIRTEAF
TRBV11-1	TRBJ2-3	ASSSKSRGGSDTQY
TRBV2	TRBJ1-2	ASSKDMDSLYGYT
TRBV27	TRBJ2-7	ASSFSRQGGDEQY
TRBV7-8	TRBJ1-1	ASSPLRDTEAF
TRBV5-4	TRBJ1-3	ASSLAQGGSGNTIY
TRBV27	TRBJ1-2	ASSFSGSYGYT
TRBV7-9	TRBJ1-5	ASSLAYTGGPGPQH
TRBV9	TRBJ2-3	ASSVRDRATDTQY
TRBV18	TRBJ2-7	ASSPLDRTSSYEQY
TRBV9	TRBJ1-1	ASSVVDSPTEAF
TRBV2	TRBJ2-3	ASSVVGQGGTDTQY
TRBV6-5	TRBJ2-2	ASSSPRRNTGELF
TRBV5-1	TRBJ1-1	ASSLVARENTEAF
TRBV2	TRBJ2-4	ASSPRERTAKNIQY
TRBV5-6	TRBJ1-2	ASSRQGLDYGYT
TRBV5-1	TRBJ2-7	ASSQASGTRFGVEQY
TRBV5-6	TRBJ2-7	ASSLIAGTQYEQY
TRBV7-8	TRBJ1-5	ATTNRGQGGRSNQPQH
TRBV29-1	TRBJ1-3	SVLSRGAGNTIY
TRBV7-2	TRBJ1-1	ASSLRTAQNTEAF
TRBV13	TRBJ2-3	ASSPNGGGISTDTQY
TRBV7-9	TRBJ2-3	ASSLVALAGGTDTQY
TRBV18	TRBJ2-7	ASSPKLGEQY
TRBV25-1	TRBJ2-7	ASSDRVGAEQY